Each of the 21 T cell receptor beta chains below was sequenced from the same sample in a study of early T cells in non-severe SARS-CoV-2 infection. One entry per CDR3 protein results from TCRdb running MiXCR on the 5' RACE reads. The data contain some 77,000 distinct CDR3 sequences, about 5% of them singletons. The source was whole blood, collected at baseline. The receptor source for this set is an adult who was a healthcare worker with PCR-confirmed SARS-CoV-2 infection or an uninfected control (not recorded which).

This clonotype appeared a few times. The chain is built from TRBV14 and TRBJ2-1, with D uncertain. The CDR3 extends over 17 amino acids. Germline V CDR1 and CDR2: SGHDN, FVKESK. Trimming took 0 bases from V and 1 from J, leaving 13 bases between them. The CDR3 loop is CASSQDLIHRSYNEQFF. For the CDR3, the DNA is TGTGCCAGCAGCCAAGATCTGATCCATAGGTCCTACAATGAGCAGTTCTTC. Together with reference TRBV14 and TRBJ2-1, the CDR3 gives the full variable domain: EAGVTQFPSHSVIEKGQTVTLRCDPISGHDNLYWYRRVMGKEIKFLLHFVKESKQDESGMPNNRFLAERTGGTYSTLKVQPAELEDSGVYFCASSQDLIHRSYNEQFFGPGTRLTVL.

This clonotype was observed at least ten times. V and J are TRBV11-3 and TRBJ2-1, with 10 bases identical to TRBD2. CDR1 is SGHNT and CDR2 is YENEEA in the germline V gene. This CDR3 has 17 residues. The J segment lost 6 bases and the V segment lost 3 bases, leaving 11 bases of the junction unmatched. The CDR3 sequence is CASSLSSLAGVGNEQFF. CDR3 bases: TGTGCCAGCAGCTTGTCTTCCCTAGCGGGAGTGGGCAATGAGCAGTTCTTC. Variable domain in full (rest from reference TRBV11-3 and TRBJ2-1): EAGVVQSPRYKIIEKKQPVAFWCNPISGHNTLYWYLQNLGQGPELLIRYENEEAVDDSQLPKDRFSAERLKGVDSTLKIQPAELGDSAVYLCASSLSSLAGVGNEQFFGPGTRLTVL.

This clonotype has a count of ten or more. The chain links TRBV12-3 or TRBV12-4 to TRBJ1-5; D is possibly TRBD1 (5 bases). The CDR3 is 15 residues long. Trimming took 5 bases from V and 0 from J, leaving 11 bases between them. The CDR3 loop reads CASSLWDGSNQPQHF. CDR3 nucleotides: TGTGCCAGCAGTCTCTGGGACGGTAGCAATCAGCCCCAGCATTTT.

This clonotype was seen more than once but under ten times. The chain's CDR3 is CASREPGTGDQETQYF. The CDR3 bases are TGTGCCAGCAGGGAGCCCGGGACAGGGGACCAAGAGACCCAGTACTTC. The rearrangement joins TRBV12-3 or TRBV12-4 to TRBJ2-5, with 10 bases identical to TRBD1. V was pared by 6 bases and J by 0 bases, with 7 bases of the junction left unmatched. There are 16 residues in the CDR3.

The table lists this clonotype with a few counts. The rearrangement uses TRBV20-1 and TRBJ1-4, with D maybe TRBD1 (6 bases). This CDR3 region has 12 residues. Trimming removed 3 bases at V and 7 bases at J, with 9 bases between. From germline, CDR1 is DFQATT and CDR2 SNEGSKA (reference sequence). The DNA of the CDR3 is TGCAGTGCTAGGGACAGTATTGAAAAACTGTTTTTT. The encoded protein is CSARDSIEKLFF.

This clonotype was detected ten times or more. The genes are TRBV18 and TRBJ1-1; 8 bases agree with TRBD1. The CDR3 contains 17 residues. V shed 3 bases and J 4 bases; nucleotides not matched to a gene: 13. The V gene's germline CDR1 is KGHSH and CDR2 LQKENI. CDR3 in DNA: TGTGCCAGCTCACCGGAAACGACAGGGGCGGTAGGCACTGAAGCTTTCTTT. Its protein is CASSPETTGAVGTEAFF. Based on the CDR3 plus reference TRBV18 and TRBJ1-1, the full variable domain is NAGVMQNPRHLVRRRGQEARLRCSPMKGHSHVYWYRQLPEEGLKFMVYLQKENIIDESGMPKERFSAEFPKEGPSILRIQQVVRGDSAAYFCASSPETTGAVGTEAFFGQGTRLTVV.

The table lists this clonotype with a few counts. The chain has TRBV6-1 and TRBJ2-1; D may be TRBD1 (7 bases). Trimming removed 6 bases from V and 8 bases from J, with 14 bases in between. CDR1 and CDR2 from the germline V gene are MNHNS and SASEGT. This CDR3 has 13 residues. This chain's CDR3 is CASSKDREDEQFF. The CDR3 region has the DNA TGTGCCAGCAGCAAAGACAGGGAGGATGAGCAGTTCTTC.

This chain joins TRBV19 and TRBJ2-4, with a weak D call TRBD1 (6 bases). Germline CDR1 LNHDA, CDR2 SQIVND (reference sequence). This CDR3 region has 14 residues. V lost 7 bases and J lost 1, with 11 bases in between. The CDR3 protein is CASTHTGAKNIQYF. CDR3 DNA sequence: TGTGCCAGTACCCATACAGGGGCCAAAAACATTCAGTACTTC. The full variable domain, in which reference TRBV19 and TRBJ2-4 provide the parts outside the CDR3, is DGGITQSPKYLFRKEGQNVTLSCEQNLNHDAMYWYRQDPGQGLRLIYYSQIVNDFQKGDIAEGYSVSREKKESFPLTVTSAQKNPTAFYLCASTHTGAKNIQYFGAGTRLSVL.

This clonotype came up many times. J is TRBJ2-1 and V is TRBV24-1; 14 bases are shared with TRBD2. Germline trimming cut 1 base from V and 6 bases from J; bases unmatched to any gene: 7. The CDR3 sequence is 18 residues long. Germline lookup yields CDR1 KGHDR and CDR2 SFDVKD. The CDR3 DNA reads TGTGCCACCAGTGATTTTAGGACTAGCGGGAGGATCCTCAATGAGCAGTTCTTC. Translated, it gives CATSDFRTSGRILNEQFF.

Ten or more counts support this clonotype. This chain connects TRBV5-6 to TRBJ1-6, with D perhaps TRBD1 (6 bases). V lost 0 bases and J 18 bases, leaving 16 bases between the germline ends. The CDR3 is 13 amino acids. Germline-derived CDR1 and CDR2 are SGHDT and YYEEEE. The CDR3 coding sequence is TGTGCCAGCAGCTTGGTTGGACAGACCCTCCGCCACTTT. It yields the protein CASSLVGQTLRHF.

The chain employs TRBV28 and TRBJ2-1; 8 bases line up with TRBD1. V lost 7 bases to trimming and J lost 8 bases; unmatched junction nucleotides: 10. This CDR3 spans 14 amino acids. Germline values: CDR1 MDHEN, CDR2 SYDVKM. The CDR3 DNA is TGTGCCAGCATTCAGGGGGCGTTCGGGCATGAGCAGTTCTTC. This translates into CASIQGAFGHEQFF.

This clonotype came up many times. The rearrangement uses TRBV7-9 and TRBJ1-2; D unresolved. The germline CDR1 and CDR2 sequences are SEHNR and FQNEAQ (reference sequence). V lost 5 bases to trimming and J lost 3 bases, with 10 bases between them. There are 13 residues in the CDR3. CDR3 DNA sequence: TGTGCCAGCAGCCAGAACCGCGACTATGGCTACACCTTC. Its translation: CASSQNRDYGYTF.

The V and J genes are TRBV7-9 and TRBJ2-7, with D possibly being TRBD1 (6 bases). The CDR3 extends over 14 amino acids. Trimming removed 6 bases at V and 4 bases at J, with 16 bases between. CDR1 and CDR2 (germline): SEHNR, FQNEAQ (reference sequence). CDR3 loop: CASRRDRTDYEQYF. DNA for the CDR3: TGTGCCAGCAGACGTGATAGGACAGATTACGAGCAGTACTTC.

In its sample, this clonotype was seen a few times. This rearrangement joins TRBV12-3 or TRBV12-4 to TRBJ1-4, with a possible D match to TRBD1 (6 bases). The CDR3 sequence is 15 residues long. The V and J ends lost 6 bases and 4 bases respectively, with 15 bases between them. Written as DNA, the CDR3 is TGTGCCAGCAGAAAGGGGGAAGAGGGTAATGAAAAACTGTTTTTT. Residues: CASRKGEEGNEKLFF.

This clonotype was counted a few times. The CDR3: CASSVTVTGANVLTF. As DNA, the CDR3 is TGTGCCAGCAGCGTAACGGTAACTGGGGCCAACGTCCTGACTTTC. V is TRBV9 and J is TRBJ2-6; no clear D gene. CDR1 is SGDLS, CDR2 YYNGEE, per germline. Trimming took off 1 base at V and 2 bases at J, with 7 bases between the two ends. CDR3 size: 15 residues.

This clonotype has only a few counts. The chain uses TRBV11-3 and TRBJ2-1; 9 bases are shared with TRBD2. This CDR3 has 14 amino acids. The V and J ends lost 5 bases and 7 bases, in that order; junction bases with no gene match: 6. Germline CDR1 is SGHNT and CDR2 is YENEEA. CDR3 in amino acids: CASSPGTSSNEQFF. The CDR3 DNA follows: TGTGCCAGCAGCCCCGGGACTAGCTCAAATGAGCAGTTCTTC.

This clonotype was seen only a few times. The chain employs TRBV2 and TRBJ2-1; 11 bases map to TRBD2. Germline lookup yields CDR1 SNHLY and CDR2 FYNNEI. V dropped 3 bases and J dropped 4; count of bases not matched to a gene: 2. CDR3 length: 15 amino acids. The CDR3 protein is CASSERTSGYNEQFF. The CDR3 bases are TGTGCCAGCAGTGAGCGGACTAGCGGGTACAATGAGCAGTTCTTC.

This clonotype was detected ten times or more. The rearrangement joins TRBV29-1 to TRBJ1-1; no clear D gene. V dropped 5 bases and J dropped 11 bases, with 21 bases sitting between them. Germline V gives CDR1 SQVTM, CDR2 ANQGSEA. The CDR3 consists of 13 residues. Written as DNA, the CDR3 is TGCAGCGTTAGCCCGGGCCCAACAGTGTCGGCTTTCTTT. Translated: CSVSPGPTVSAFF.

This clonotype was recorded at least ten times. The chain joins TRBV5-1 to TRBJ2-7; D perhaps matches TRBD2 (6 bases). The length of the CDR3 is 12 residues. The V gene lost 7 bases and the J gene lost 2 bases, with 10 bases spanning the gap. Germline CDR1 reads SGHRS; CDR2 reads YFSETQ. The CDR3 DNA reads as TGCGCCAGCCGGGGGAGCGCCTACGAGCAGTACTTC. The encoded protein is CASRGSAYEQYF.

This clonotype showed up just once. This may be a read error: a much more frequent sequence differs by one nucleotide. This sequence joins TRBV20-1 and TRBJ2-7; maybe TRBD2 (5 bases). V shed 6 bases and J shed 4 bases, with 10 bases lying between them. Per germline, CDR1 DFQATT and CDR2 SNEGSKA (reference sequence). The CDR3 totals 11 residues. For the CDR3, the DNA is TGCAGTGCGGAGGACTCATACGAGCAGTACTTC. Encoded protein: CSAEDSYEQYF.

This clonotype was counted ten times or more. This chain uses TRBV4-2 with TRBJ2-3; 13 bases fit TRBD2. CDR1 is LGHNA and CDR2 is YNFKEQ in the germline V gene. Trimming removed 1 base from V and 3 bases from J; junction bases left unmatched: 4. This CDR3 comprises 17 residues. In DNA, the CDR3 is TGTGCCAGCAGCCAAGCACTAGCGGGAGGGGTTACAGATACGCAGTATTTT. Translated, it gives CASSQALAGGVTDTQYF.